These 15 T cell receptor beta chains originate from one sample sequenced in a study of cytomegalovirus exposure and HLA in healthy donors. The primer mix had 60 Vbeta and 13 Jbeta primers. The table came from immunoSEQ multiplex PCR; TCRdb's copy has only in-frame clones and leaves some out. The sample lists over 100,000 clones, 82% seen once, with roughly 7.8% in the top ten. The sequencing sample was made of PBMCs. The receptors originated from a woman between 50 and 59 years old in good health and CMV-seropositive.

J is TRBJ1-6 and V is TRBV6-4; TRBD1 might be the D (5 bases). V gave up 2 bases and J gave up 13 bases, with 15 bases separating them. The germline V gene encodes CDR1 MRHNA and CDR2 SNTAGT. This CDR3 region has 14 residues. CDR3 region: CASSDGGTLSPLHF. The CDR3 DNA sequence: TGTGCCAGCAGTGACGGGGGGACCCTTTCTCCCCTCCACTTT.

J is TRBJ2-7 and V is TRBV7-8; the match to TRBD2 covers 13 bases. This CDR3 comprises 15 residues. Germline CDR1 SGHVS, CDR2 FQNEAQ. The V and J ends lost 5 bases and 3 bases, in that order; junction bases with no gene match: 4. This CDR3 is CASSTRLAGGYEQYF. The CDR3, as DNA: TGTGCCAGCAGCACCCGACTAGCGGGGGGCTACGAGCAGTACTTC.

This rearrangement joins TRBV5-1 to TRBJ2-1; no clear D. The CDR3 contains 15 residues. CDR1 is SGHRS, CDR2 YFSETQ, per germline. The V gene lost 0 bases and the J gene lost 7 bases, with 14 bases spanning the gap. The CDR3 DNA sequence: TGCGCCAGCAGCTTGGAGGATCCGGAGCGTAATGAGCAGTTCTTC. Amino acid sequence: CASSLEDPERNEQFF.

V and J are TRBV5-6 and TRBJ1-1, with D tentatively TRBD1 (5 bases). This CDR3 has 16 residues. V dropped 4 bases and J dropped 0 bases, with 16 bases sitting between them. Germline-derived CDR1 and CDR2 are SGHDT and YYEEEE. DNA of the CDR3: TGTGCCAGCAGCGCTACAACAGGAAATCTGAACACTGAAGCTTTCTTT. Translated: CASSATTGNLNTEAFF.

The CDR3 reads CASRGPNYGYTF. The CDR3 DNA follows: TGTGCCAGCAGGGGGCCCAACTATGGCTACACCTTC. The rearrangement links TRBV6-6 to TRBJ1-2, with D perhaps TRBD1 (5 bases). With 6 bases removed from V and 2 bases from J, the gap between germline ends came to 7 bases. The CDR3 runs 12 residues. CDR1 and CDR2 (germline): MNHNY, SVGAGI (reference sequence).

The chain has TRBV4-1 and TRBJ2-1; 10 positions match TRBD2. Losses at the gene ends were 0 bases for V and 9 bases for J; bases not matched to a gene: 2. There are 14 residues in the CDR3. Germline V gene lookup returns CDR1 MGHRA and CDR2 YSYEKL. CDR3 sequence: CASSQDRLAGEQFF. CDR3 DNA sequence: TGCGCCAGCAGCCAAGACCGACTAGCGGGTGAGCAGTTCTTC.

The rearrangement uses TRBV28 and TRBJ1-4; D perhaps matches TRBD1 (6 bases). Trimming took 3 bases from V and 7 from J, leaving 15 bases between them. This CDR3 has 15 amino acids. CDR1 MDHEN and CDR2 SYDVKM come from the germline V gene. CDR3: CASSFWGHRGEKLFF. Written as DNA, the CDR3 is TGTGCCAGCAGTTTTTGGGGACATCGGGGTGAAAAACTGTTTTTT.

The chain links TRBV2 to TRBJ2-7; 9 positions match TRBD2. Germline V gene data show CDR1 as SNHLY and CDR2 as FYNNEI. With V trimmed by 8 bases and J by 1 base, 9 bases remained unmatched. The CDR3 totals 15 residues. In nucleotides, the CDR3 is TGTGCCAGCGGCCCTGGTGGACTAGCGTCCTACGAGCAGTACTTC. Its protein is CASGPGGLASYEQYF.

This rearrangement joins TRBV19 to TRBJ1-3; 7 bases are a match to TRBD1. V lost 3 bases to trimming and J lost 10 bases; unmatched junction nucleotides: 12. The CDR3 is made up of 15 amino acids. CDR1 and CDR2 (germline): LNHDA, SQIVND (reference sequence). CDR3 in DNA: TGTGCCAGTAGTATCCCCGGGACAGTCCCCCGGACCATATATTTT. Amino acid sequence: CASSIPGTVPRTIYF.

The count of this clone is one. The V and J genes are TRBV19 and TRBJ2-2, with TRBD2 matching 11 bases. The germline V gene has CDR1 LNHDA and CDR2 SQIVND (reference sequence). J gave up 1 base and V 5 bases, and 6 bases lay outside the gene matches. This CDR3 has 17 amino acids. CDR3 DNA sequence: TGTGCCAGTAGTTACCGACTAGCGGGGATGAACACCGGGGAGCTGTTTTTT. This sequence encodes CASSYRLAGMNTGELFF.

The chain has TRBV7-2 and TRBJ2-2; a weak D match, TRBD2 (6 bases). Germline V gene data show CDR1 as SGHTA and CDR2 as FQGNSA. This CDR3 is built from 15 residues. Trimming removed 0 bases from V and 4 bases from J, with 9 bases in between. The CDR3: CASSLAGGGTGELFF. In nucleotides, the CDR3 is TGTGCCAGCAGCTTAGCGGGGGGAGGCACCGGGGAGCTGTTTTTT.

This sequence joins TRBV5-5 and TRBJ2-1; 10 bases are a match to TRBD1. The CDR3 runs to 15 residues. CDR1 is SGHKS and CDR2 is YYEKEE in the germline V gene (reference sequence). Germline trimming cut 4 bases from V and 7 bases from J; bases unmatched to any gene: 8. The CDR3 loop reads CASSRTGTGDNEQFF. The CDR3 bases are TGTGCCAGCAGCCGGACCGGGACAGGGGATAATGAGCAGTTCTTC.

The chain joins TRBV7-9 to TRBJ2-7; D is unresolved. The CDR3 runs 12 residues. V was shortened by 0 bases and J by 6 bases, with 6 bases between the two germline ends. Germline-derived CDR1 and CDR2 are SEHNR and FQNEAQ (reference sequence). CDR3 bases: TGTGCCAGCAGCTTAGCCGGGTTCGAGCAGTACTTC. It codes for CASSLAGFEQYF.

This clone has only one observation. The chain recombines TRBV21-1 with TRBJ1-5; the D call in the table, TRBD1, was not verified against the DNA. TRBV21-1 is shown as a pseudogene. This CDR3 contains 20 residues. The chain's CDR3 is CASSIAVPKCRGVGNQPQHF. The CDR3, as DNA: TGTGCCAGCAGCATCGCCGTCCCCAAATGCAGGGGCGTGGGCAATCAGCCCCAGCATTTT.

This clone showed up just a few times. The rearrangement joins TRBV4-1 to TRBJ1-1; TRBD1 matches at 7 bases. J was trimmed by 7 bases and V by 0 bases; bases with no gene match: 8. Germline V gene sequence: CDR1 MGHRA, CDR2 YSYEKL. The CDR3 consists of 15 residues. The CDR3 DNA reads as TGCGCCAGCAGCCAAGAAGGTAGTGGGGACAGTGAAGCTTTCTTT. Encoded protein: CASSQEGSGDSEAFF.